These T cell receptor beta chains were read from a single sample in a study of shared clonotypes between healthy human individuals. Libraries were prepared by immunoSEQ multiplex PCR; TCRdb keeps only in-frame clonotypes and omits some of them. There are millions of clones in the sample; over 85% occur only once, and roughly 0.15% lies in the top ten. Sequenced sample: naive CD4+ T cells sorted from blood. These receptors all stem from a man aged 18 to 29 in good health. CDR3s include the opening cysteine and the closing phenylalanine or tryptophan. The D gene is left open where the match is weak.

j_call v_call d_call cdr3_aa
TRBJ1-2 TRBV7-2 . CASIPNWAGGRYGYTF
TRBJ2-3 TRBV9 . CASSGRAEFTDTQYF
TRBJ1-3 TRBV5-5 . CASSFALVGNTIYF
TRBJ2-7 TRBV6-1 . CASKHGGQSYEQYF
TRBJ2-7 TRBV7-2 TRBD2 CASSLRGLAGDRVLEQYF
TRBJ2-7 TRBV5-1 TRBD1 CASSPGTVTYEQYF
TRBJ2-5 TRBV9 . CASSPDLAGETQYF
TRBJ2-7 TRBV5-1 . CASRAGQIAYEQYF
TRBJ2-1 TRBV18 TRBD1 CASSPSQGLSYNEQFF
TRBJ1-2 TRBV28 . CASSPASEGNYGYTF
TRBJ2-2 TRBV5-1 . CASSLDGSKGGELFF
TRBJ2-7 TRBV5-4 . CASSYGNNYEQYF
TRBJ2-7 TRBV9 . CASSVGTSTYEQYF
TRBJ2-2 TRBV5-1 TRBD2 CASSLLASGNTGELFF
TRBJ2-1 TRBV19 . CASTADVAGRYNEQFF
TRBJ1-4 TRBV28 . CASSLSWGEKLFF
TRBJ2-2 TRBV7-9 . CASSLAMTTANTGELFF
TRBJ1-1 TRBV7-2 . CASSSEGGMITEAFF
TRBJ1-2 TRBV6-6 . CASEGHRFHGYTF
TRBJ2-5 TRBV5-1 . CASSPIRQRQETQYF
TRBJ1-1 TRBV5-5 TRBD1 CASSFSGGGSEAFF
TRBJ2-7 TRBV5-6 TRBD2 CASSLVAGVSEQYF
TRBJ1-5 TRBV5-1 . CASSLDGGSNQPQHF
TRBJ1-3 TRBV10-1 . CASSESSSGNTIYF
TRBJ2-1 TRBV18 TRBD2 CASSQSLLAGGPNEQFF
TRBJ2-7 TRBV11-2 . CASSLASGHLYEQYF
TRBJ1-6 TRBV2 . CASGGGPESPLHF
TRBJ2-1 TRBV10-3 TRBD2 CAIGLAGVFNEQFF
TRBJ2-7 TRBV5-1 TRBD1 CASSPDRGRVSVAYEQYF
TRBJ1-2 TRBV10-3 . CAISDRVGTERRGYTF
TRBJ2-1 TRBV6-1 . CASSGRGGWNEQFF
TRBJ2-1 TRBV7-6 TRBD2 CASSLGLAGGGEQFF
TRBJ2-7 TRBV9 . CASTDSVGGEQYF
TRBJ1-6 TRBV28 . CASPFGGGPMDSPLHF
TRBJ2-7 TRBV6-5 . CASSAGTPYEQYF
TRBJ1-1 TRBV29-1 . CSVEEEPFF
TRBJ1-6 TRBV5-6 . CASSGQVRSPLHF
TRBJ2-7 TRBV28 . CASSLSLGEIGFHEQYF
TRBJ2-5 TRBV5-1 . CASSPDLPETQYF
TRBJ2-7 TRBV15 TRBD1 CATSREQGPYEQYF
. TRBV5-1 TRBD2 CASQMVAGTHEQYF
TRBJ2-7 TRBV27 . CASSPTRVYEQYF
TRBJ1-6 TRBV11-2 TRBD1 CASSLVAGGNSPLHF
TRBJ1-5 TRBV28 . CASSLGGLVNQPQHF
TRBJ1-3 TRBV7-2 . CASSLPDVFTSGNTIYF
TRBJ2-7 TRBV5-8 . CASSLVGGVGYEQYF
TRBJ1-6 TRBV6-1 . CASSEGPRSSYNSPLHF
TRBJ1-3 TRBV2 . CASSGGYGNTIYF
TRBJ2-3 TRBV30 TRBD1 CAWGKGQGPDTQYF
TRBJ2-1 TRBV5-1 TRBD2 CASSPAGGRAAYNEQFF
TRBJ1-2 TRBV15 . CATSRDTITENYGYTF
TRBJ2-1 TRBV30 TRBD2 CAWSVRLAGSYNEQFF
TRBJ1-2 TRBV2 . CASSNMADLYGYTF